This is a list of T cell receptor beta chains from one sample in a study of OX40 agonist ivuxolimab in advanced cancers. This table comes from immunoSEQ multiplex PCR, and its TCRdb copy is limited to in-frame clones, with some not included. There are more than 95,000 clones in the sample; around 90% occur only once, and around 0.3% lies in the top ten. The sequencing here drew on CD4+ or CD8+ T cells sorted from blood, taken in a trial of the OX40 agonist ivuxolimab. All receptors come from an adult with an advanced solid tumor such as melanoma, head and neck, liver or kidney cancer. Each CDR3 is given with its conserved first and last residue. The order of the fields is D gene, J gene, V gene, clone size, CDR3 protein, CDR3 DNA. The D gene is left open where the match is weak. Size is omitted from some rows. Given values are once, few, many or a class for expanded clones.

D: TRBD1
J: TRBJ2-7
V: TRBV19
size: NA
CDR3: CASSTGTVSEQYF
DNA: TGTGCCAGTAGTACCGGGACAGTAAGTGAGCAGTACTTC

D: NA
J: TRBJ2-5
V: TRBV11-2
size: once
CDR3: CASSLDRKLWETQYF
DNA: TGTGCCAGCAGCTTAGATCGAAAGTTATGGGAGACCCAGTACTTC

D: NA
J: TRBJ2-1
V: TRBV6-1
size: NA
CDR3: CASSEVPYNEQFF
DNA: TGTGCCAGCAGTGAAGTCCCATACAATGAGCAGTTCTTC

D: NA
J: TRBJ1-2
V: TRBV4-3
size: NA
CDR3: CASSHGSPNYGYTF
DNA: TGCGCCAGCAGCCACGGAAGCCCTAACTATGGCTACACCTTC

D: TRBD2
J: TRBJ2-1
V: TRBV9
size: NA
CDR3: CASSVGLAANYNEQFF
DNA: TGTGCCAGCAGCGTAGGACTAGCGGCTAACTACAATGAGCAGTTCTTC

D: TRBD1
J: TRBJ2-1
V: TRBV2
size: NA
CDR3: CASTLVGTGFNEQFF
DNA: TGTGCCAGCACCTTGGTTGGGACAGGGTTTAATGAGCAGTTCTTC

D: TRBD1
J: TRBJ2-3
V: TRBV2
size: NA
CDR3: CASRPGTGNTDTQYF
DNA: TGTGCCAGCAGACCCGGGACAGGGAACACAGATACGCAGTATTTT

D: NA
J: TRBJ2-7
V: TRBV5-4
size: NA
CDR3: CASSSIHRVSYEQYF
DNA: TGTGCCAGCAGCTCAATTCACAGGGTCTCCTACGAGCAGTACTTC

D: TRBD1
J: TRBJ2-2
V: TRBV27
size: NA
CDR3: CASKKPTGEINTGELFF
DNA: TGTGCCAGCAAAAAACCCACAGGGGAAATAAACACCGGGGAGCTGTTTTTT

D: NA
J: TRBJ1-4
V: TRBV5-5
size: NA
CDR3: CASSLSRGNNEKLFF
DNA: TGTGCCAGCAGCTTATCACGGGGGAATAATGAAAAACTGTTTTTT

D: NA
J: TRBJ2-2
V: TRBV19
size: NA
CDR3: CASSMRGGTGELFF
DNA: TGTGCCAGTAGTATGCGGGGTGGCACCGGGGAGCTGTTTTTT

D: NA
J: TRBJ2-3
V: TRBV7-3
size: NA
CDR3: CASSSNTVDTQYF
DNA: TGTGCCAGCAGCTCAAACACGGTAGATACGCAGTATTTT

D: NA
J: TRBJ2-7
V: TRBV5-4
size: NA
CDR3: CASSLEPGRLYEQYF
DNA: TGTGCCAGCAGCTTGGAACCCGGGAGATTGTACGAGCAGTACTTC

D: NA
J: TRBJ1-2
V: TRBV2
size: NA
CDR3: CASTMGRTGSYTF
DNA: TGTGCCAGCACTATGGGACGGACGGGATCCTACACCTTC

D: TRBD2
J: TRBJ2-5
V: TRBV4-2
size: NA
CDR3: CASSPGTSGSAGETQYF
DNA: TGTGCCAGCAGCCCCGGGACTAGCGGGAGCGCGGGTGAGACCCAGTACTTC

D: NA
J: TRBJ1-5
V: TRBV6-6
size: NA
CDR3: CASSYTQDQPQHF
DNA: TGTGCCAGCAGTTATACACAAGATCAGCCCCAGCATTTT

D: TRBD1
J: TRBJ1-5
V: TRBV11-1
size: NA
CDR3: CASSLRDRAGNQPQHF
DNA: TGTGCCAGCAGCTTGCGGGACAGGGCGGGCAATCAGCCCCAGCATTTT

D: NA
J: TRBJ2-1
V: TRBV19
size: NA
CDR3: CASSIRGIGYNEQFF
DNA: TGTGCCAGTAGTATACGGGGGATAGGGTACAATGAGCAGTTCTTC

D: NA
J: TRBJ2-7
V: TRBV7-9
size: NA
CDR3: CASSLGSAGAYEQYF
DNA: TGTGCCAGCAGCTTAGGATCTGCCGGGGCCTACGAGCAGTACTTC

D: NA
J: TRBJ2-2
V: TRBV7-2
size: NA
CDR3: CASSSDGSGELFF
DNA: TGTGCCAGCAGCTCCGACGGGAGCGGGGAGCTGTTTTTT

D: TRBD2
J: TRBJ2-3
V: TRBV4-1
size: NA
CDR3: CASSQEGGLAGVTDTQYF
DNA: TGCGCCAGCAGCCAAGAGGGTGGACTAGCGGGAGTCACAGATACGCAGTATTTT

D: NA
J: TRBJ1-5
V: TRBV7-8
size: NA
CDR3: CASSTNTGNQPQHF
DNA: TGTGCCAGCAGCACTAACACGGGCAATCAGCCCCAGCATTTT

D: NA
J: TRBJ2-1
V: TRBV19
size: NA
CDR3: CASSTGTRNEQFF
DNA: TGTGCCAGTAGTACGGGAACTAGGAATGAGCAGTTCTTC

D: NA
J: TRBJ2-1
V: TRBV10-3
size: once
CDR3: CAISGLADNEQFF
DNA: TGTGCCATCTCAGGTTTGGCGGACAATGAGCAGTTCTTC

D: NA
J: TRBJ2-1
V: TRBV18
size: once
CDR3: CASSINRVFDEQFF
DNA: TGTGCCAGCTCAATAAACAGGGTTTTCGATGAGCAGTTCTTC

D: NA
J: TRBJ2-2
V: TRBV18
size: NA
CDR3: CASSPDRLTGELFF
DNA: TGTGCCAGCTCACCGGACAGACTCACCGGGGAGCTGTTTTTT

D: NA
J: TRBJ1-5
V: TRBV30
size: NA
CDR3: CAWNRDSNQPQHF
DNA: TGTGCCTGGAACAGGGATAGCAATCAGCCCCAGCATTTT

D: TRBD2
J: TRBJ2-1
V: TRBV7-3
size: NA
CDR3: CASSLTSGSGYNEQFF
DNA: TGTGCCAGCAGCTTGACTAGCGGGAGTGGTTACAATGAGCAGTTCTTC

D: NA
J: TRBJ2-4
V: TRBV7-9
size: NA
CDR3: CASSLDSDKNIQYF
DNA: TGTGCCAGCAGTTTGGACAGTGACAAAAACATTCAGTACTTC

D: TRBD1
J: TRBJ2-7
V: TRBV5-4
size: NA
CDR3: CASSPAGTGPPYEQYF
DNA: TGTGCCAGCAGCCCCGCCGGGACAGGGCCCCCCTACGAGCAGTACTTC

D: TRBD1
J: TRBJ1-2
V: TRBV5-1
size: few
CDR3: CASSLGGQGNYGYTF
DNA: TGCGCCAGCAGCTTGGGGGGACAGGGAAACTATGGCTACACCTTC

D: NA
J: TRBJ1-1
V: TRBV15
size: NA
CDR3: CATSKETVMNTEAFF
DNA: TGTGCCACCAGCAAAGAGACAGTAATGAACACTGAAGCTTTCTTT

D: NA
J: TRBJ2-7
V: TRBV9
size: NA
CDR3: CASSVDGFASEQYF
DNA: TGTGCCAGCAGCGTAGACGGGTTTGCTAGCGAGCAGTACTTC

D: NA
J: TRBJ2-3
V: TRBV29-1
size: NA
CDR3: CSVEGGITDTQYF
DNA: TGCAGCGTTGAGGGGGGAATTACAGATACGCAGTATTTT

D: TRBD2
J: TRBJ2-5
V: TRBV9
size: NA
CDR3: CASSVGTTSGIHETQYF
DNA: TGTGCCAGCAGCGTAGGAACGACTAGCGGGATACACGAGACCCAGTACTTC

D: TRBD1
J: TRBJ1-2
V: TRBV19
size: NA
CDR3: CASRGQANYGYTF
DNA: TGTGCCAGTAGGGGACAGGCGAACTATGGCTACACCTTC

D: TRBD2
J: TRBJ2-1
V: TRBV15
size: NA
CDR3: CATSRELAGFNEQFF
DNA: TGTGCCACCAGCAGAGAACTAGCGGGTTTCAATGAGCAGTTCTTC

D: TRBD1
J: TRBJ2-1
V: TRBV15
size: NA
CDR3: CATSTRQGSTYNEQFF
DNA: TGTGCCACCAGCACACGACAGGGGAGTACCTACAATGAGCAGTTCTTC

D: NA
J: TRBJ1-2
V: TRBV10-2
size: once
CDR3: CASSAAQGGGYTF
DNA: TGCGCCAGCAGTGCCGCACAGGGTGGTGGCTACACCTTC

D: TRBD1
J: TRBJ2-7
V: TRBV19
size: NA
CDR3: CASSTPSRGKQYF
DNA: TGTGCCAGTAGCACACCCTCCAGGGGGAAGCAGTACTTC

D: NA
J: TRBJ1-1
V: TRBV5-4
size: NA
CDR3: CASSSNRENEAFF
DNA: TGTGCCAGCAGCTCCAACCGGGAAAACGAAGCTTTCTTT

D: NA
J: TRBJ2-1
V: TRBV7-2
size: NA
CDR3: CASSLKDSRNEQFF
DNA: TGTGCCAGCAGCTTGAAGGACAGTAGGAATGAGCAGTTCTTC

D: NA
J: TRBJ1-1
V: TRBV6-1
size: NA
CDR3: CASSESQGLNTEAFF
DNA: TGTGCCAGCAGTGAAAGTCAGGGGTTGAACACTGAAGCTTTCTTT

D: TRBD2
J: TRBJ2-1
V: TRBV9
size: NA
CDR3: CASSVGLASYNEQFF
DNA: TGTGCCAGCAGCGTAGGACTAGCGTCCTACAATGAGCAGTTCTTC

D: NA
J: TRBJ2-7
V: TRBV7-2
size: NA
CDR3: CASSLAWAYEQYF
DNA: TGTGCCAGCAGCTTAGCCTGGGCCTACGAGCAGTACTTC

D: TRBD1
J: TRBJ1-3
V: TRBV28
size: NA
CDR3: CASSLQGARGNTIYF
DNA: TGTGCCAGCAGTTTACAGGGGGCGCGAGGAAACACCATATATTTT

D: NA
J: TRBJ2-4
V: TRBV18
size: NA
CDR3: CASSPAGAGIQYF
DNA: TGTGCCAGCTCACCGGCAGGGGCAGGCATTCAGTACTTC

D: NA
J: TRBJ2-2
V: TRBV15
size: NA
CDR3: CATSRDFLTGELFF
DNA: TGTGCCACCAGCCGGGACTTTCTCACCGGGGAGCTGTTTTTT

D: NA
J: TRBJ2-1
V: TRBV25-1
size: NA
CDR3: CAPHYGAVTQYNEQFF
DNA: TGTGCCCCTCACTATGGAGCGGTCACGCAGTACAATGAGCAGTTCTTC

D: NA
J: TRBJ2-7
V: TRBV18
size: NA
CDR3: CASSLFGSRDLTYEQYF
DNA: TGTGCCAGCTCACTTTTCGGGAGCCGGGACCTTACCTACGAGCAGTACTTC

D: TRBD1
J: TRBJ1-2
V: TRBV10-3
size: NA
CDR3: CAIGGQGPGYGYTF
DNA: TGTGCCATCGGAGGACAGGGTCCGGGGTATGGCTACACCTTC

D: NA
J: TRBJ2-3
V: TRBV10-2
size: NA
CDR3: CASSPRTSRDTQYF
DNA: TGCGCCAGCAGTCCAAGGACCAGCCGGGATACGCAGTATTTT

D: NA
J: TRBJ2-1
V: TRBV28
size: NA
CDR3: CASSLGQHEQFF
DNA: TGTGCCAGCAGTTTAGGACAGCATGAGCAGTTCTTC

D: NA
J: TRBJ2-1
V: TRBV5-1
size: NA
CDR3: CASSFGGYGSVYNEQFF
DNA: TGCGCCAGCAGCTTTGGAGGGTACGGGAGCGTTTACAATGAGCAGTTCTTC